Reported below is one TCR beta chain. This clonotype occurred a few times. Its antigen is unknown. No much larger clonotype is one base removed from it; base qualities were not supplied. Including the terminal cysteine and phenylalanine, the CDR3 comprises 14 residues. The CDR3 DNA has 42 bases and is translated from base 1. The germline V gene (reference sequence) supplies CDR1 DFQATT and CDR2 SNEGSKA. Trimming at the junction amounts to 3 bases on V and 4 bases on J, and the germline ends lie 13 bases apart. This sample stems from a study of regulatory and conventional T cells in breast cancer (dated by TCRdb to the mid-2010s). The receptor library was made with PCR. The run used an Illumina MiSeq. TCRdb reanalyzed the raw reads on its own, using fastp at Q25 for trimming and MiXCR for clone calling, and kept in-frame beta chains. A single entry per CDR3 protein holds the most common genes and DNA from its merged rows. This sample has more than 15,000 distinct CDR3 sequences in its table, and approximately 35% of those were observed once. 1.6% of the sample is taken by the ten largest.

The sequenced material came from conventional T cells from blood. The sequence links TRBV20-1 to TRBJ2-1; TRBD2 might be the D gene, on 6 matching bases. This TCR came from a female donor in good health. The CDR3: CSASRLALYNEQFF. Read as DNA, the sequence is TGCAGTGCTAGTCGTCTAGCGTTATACAATGAGCAGTTCTTC.